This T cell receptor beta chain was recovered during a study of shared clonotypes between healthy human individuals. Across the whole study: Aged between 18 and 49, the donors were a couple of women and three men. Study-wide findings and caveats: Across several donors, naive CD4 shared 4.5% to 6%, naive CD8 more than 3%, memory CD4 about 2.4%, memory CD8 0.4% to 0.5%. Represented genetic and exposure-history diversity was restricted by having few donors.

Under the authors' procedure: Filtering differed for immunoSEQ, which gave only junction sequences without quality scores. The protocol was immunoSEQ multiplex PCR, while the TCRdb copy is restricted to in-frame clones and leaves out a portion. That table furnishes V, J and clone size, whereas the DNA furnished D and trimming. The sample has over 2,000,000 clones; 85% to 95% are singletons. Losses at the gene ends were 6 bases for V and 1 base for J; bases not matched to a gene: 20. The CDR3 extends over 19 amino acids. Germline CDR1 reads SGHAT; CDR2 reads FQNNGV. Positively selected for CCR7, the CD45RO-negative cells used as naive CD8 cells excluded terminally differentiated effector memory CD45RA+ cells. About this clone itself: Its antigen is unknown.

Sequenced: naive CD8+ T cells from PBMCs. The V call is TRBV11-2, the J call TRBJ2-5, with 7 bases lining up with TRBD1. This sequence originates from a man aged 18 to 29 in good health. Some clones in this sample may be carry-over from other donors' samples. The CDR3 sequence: CASRRQGSGAATSQETQYF. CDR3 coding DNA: TGTGCCAGCAGACGACAGGGCTCAGGTGCGGCTACGTCCCAAGAGACCCAGTACTTC.